Listed below are T cell receptor beta chains from one sample, sequenced in a study of T cells in localized non-small cell lung cancer. TCRdb's copy holds only in-frame clones and misses some; the assay was immunoSEQ multiplex PCR. The sample gives approximately 81,000 clones, 88% of which show up once; approximately 22% is in the top ten. Sequencing used peripheral blood, obtained before any cancer treatment. The receptors were sampled from a woman aged 35 to 75 with stage I squamous cell lung carcinoma. The conserved cysteine and the conserved F or W are not part of the CDR3 here. A row's size may be missing; if present it is once, few, many or a size class.

v_call: TRBV12-5; j_call: TRBJ1-3; clone_size: NA; cdr3_aa: ASGSHAQGYSGNTIY
v_call: TRBV5-4; j_call: TRBJ1-2; clone_size: NA; cdr3_aa: ASSPGYGYT
v_call: TRBV30; j_call: TRBJ1-3; clone_size: NA; cdr3_aa: AWRTTSPSYSGNTIY
v_call: TRBV14; j_call: TRBJ1-2; clone_size: NA; cdr3_aa: ASSQEGGISGYT
v_call: TRBV19; j_call: TRBJ1-5; clone_size: NA; cdr3_aa: ASSYTGQSQPQH
v_call: TRBV19; j_call: TRBJ1-2; clone_size: NA; cdr3_aa: ASSWGTGNYGYT
v_call: TRBV19; j_call: TRBJ1-5; clone_size: NA; cdr3_aa: ASSIGGTGNQPQH
v_call: TRBV5-1; j_call: TRBJ2-2; clone_size: once; cdr3_aa: ASSPLSAGGFTGELF
v_call: TRBV5-6; j_call: TRBJ2-3; clone_size: NA; cdr3_aa: ASSWNSADTQY
v_call: TRBV20-1; j_call: TRBJ1-2; clone_size: NA; cdr3_aa: SATPQGANT
v_call: TRBV9; j_call: TRBJ2-4; clone_size: once; cdr3_aa: ASSEFGTGGFGAKNIQY
v_call: TRBV10-3; j_call: TRBJ1-6; clone_size: NA; cdr3_aa: AISEQKQSPLH
v_call: TRBV2; j_call: TRBJ2-3; clone_size: NA; cdr3_aa: ASSSGLAGGTDTQY
v_call: TRBV6-1; j_call: TRBJ2-5; clone_size: NA; cdr3_aa: ASSEAETQY
v_call: TRBV2; j_call: TRBJ1-6; clone_size: NA; cdr3_aa: ASRPGPNSPLH
v_call: TRBV4-1; j_call: TRBJ2-6; clone_size: few; cdr3_aa: ASSQTGDSSGANVLT
v_call: TRBV7-3; j_call: TRBJ2-3; clone_size: NA; cdr3_aa: ASSLTGSTDTQY
v_call: TRBV9; j_call: TRBJ2-2; clone_size: NA; cdr3_aa: ASSVSGTRNTGELF
v_call: TRBV9; j_call: TRBJ1-4; clone_size: NA; cdr3_aa: ASSVGGGMANEKLF
v_call: TRBV5-1; j_call: TRBJ2-1; clone_size: NA; cdr3_aa: ASSPSATGNEQF
v_call: TRBV5-1; j_call: TRBJ1-6; clone_size: NA; cdr3_aa: ASSPDRENSPLH
v_call: TRBV29-1; j_call: TRBJ1-1; clone_size: NA; cdr3_aa: SVQAVVNTEAF
v_call: TRBV6-1; j_call: TRBJ1-2; clone_size: NA; cdr3_aa: ASSDWTGPNYGYT
v_call: TRBV11-3; j_call: TRBJ1-3; clone_size: NA; cdr3_aa: ASSSGDSGGNTIY